The 14 T cell receptor beta chains below come from one sample, sequenced in a study of T cells in Graves' hyperthyroidism and ophthalmopathy. TCR beta CDR3 sequences were amplified from RNA transcripts. HTBI primers were the set used in a first-round RT-PCR of the TCR CDR3. TCRdb analysed the multiplex PCR reads with MiXCR anew, one entry per CDR3 protein. The repertoire holds over 700,000 distinct CDR3 sequences, with 35% to 40% as singletons. Material for sequencing was blood. The receptor set was obtained from a man between 18 and 35 years old with Graves' hyperthyroidism.

This clonotype showed up many times. The chain links TRBV4-3 to TRBJ2-5; the D is unclear. V was shortened by 0 bases and J by 5 bases, with 7 bases between the two germline ends. Germline V gene sequence: CDR1 LGHNA, CDR2 YSLEER. The CDR3 covers 13 residues. The CDR3 loop reads CASSQDALETQYF. In DNA form, the CDR3 reads TGCGCCAGCAGCCAAGATGCATTGGAGACCCAGTACTTC.

The sample holds many counts of this clonotype. V and J are TRBV10-3 and TRBJ2-7; 10 nucleotides match TRBD2. V dropped 4 bases and J dropped 4; count of bases not matched to a gene: 4. The germline gives CDR1 ENHRY, CDR2 SYGVKD. The CDR3 has 14 amino acids. CDR3 DNA: TGTGCCATCAGTGGGACTAGCGGAGCTTACGAGCAGTACTTC. Translated: CAISGTSGAYEQYF.

V gene TRBV7-2 combines with J gene TRBJ2-5; TRBD2 agrees at 15 bases. The CDR3 consists of 17 residues. CDR1 is SGHTA, CDR2 FQGNSA, per germline. Unmatched junction bases numbered 13, after V lost 5 bases and J lost 9 bases. CDR3 in DNA: TGTGCCAGCAGCGCGTGGACTAGCGGGGGGGACACAAGGGCCCAGTACTTC. This encodes CASSAWTSGGDTRAQYF. The whole variable domain, filled in from reference TRBV7-2 and TRBJ2-5, reads GAGVSQSPSNKVTEKGKDVELRCDPISGHTALYWYRQSLGQGLEFLIYFQGNSAPDKSGLPSDRFSAERTGGSVSTLTIQRTQQEDSAVYLCASSAWTSGGDTRAQYFGPGTRLLVL.

This clonotype occurred many times. The V gene is TRBV7-9, the J gene TRBJ1-1; D not resolved. This CDR3 is 12 amino acids long. Trimming pared 8 bases from V and 0 bases from J, leaving 7 bases between. From germline, CDR1 is SEHNR and CDR2 FQNEAQ (reference sequence). The CDR3 here is CASEGLNTEAFF. CDR3 nucleotides: TGTGCCAGCGAGGGATTGAACACTGAAGCTTTCTTT. The full variable domain, its missing parts supplied by reference TRBV7-9 and TRBJ1-1, is DTGVSQNPRHKITKRGQNVTFRCDPISEHNRLYWYRQTLGQGPEFLTYFQNEAQLEKSRLLSDRFSAERPKGSFSTLEIQRTEQGDSAMYLCASEGLNTEAFFGQGTRLTVV.

The chain links TRBV7-2 to TRBJ1-2, with D maybe TRBD1 (5 bases). Trimming removed 5 bases from V and 8 bases from J, with 24 bases in between. The germline V gene encodes CDR1 SGHTA and CDR2 FQGNSA. The CDR3 is 16 residues long. The CDR3 nucleotides are TGTGCCAGCAGCCTACCTCGAGGAGGGGAGATTGACGGCTACACCTTC. Its protein is CASSLPRGGEIDGYTF.

The gene calls are TRBV7-6 and TRBJ2-7, with D possibly being TRBD2 (7 bases). CDR1 and CDR2 from the germline V gene are SGHVS and FNYEAQ. The CDR3 loop spans 14 amino acids. Trimming took 5 bases from V and 5 from J, leaving 16 bases between them. CDR3 sequence (DNA): TGTGCCAGCAGCCGCGGGGGCCAGAGGGACGAGCAGTACTTC. This codes for CASSRGGQRDEQYF. Combining the CDR3 with reference TRBV7-6 and TRBJ2-7 gives the whole variable domain GAGVSQSPRYKVTKRGQDVALRCDPISGHVSLYWYRQALGQGPEFLTYFNYEAQQDKSGLPNDRFSAERPEGSISTLTIQRTEQRDSAMYRCASSRGGQRDEQYFGPGTRLTVT.

The chain carries TRBV20-1 and TRBJ1-5, with D hard to call. Per germline, CDR1 DFQATT and CDR2 SNEGSKA (reference sequence). This CDR3 is built from 15 residues. Trimming cost V 0 bases and J 0 bases, with 9 bases left between them. CDR3 region: CSARDPGYSNQPQHF. The CDR3 coding sequence is TGCAGTGCTAGAGATCCCGGGTATAGCAATCAGCCCCAGCATTTT.

Comment on this clonotype: This may come from a read error, since a much larger clone is one base off. The CDR3 bases are TGTGCCAGCAGTGAAGATCTAGTGAGGAGCTACGGGCAGTACTTC. This sequence encodes CASSEDLVRSYGQYF. The chain has TRBV2 and TRBJ2-7; D ambiguous. The CDR3 is 15 amino acids. Germline CDR1 and CDR2: SNHLY and FYNNEI.

This clonotype appeared many times. The chain links TRBV4-1 to TRBJ2-5, with D maybe TRBD1 (6 bases). Germline CDR1 reads MGHRA; CDR2 reads YSYEKL. The V end was cut by 1 base, the J end by 6 bases, with 9 bases between. The CDR3 spans 13 residues. The CDR3 DNA reads as TGCGCCAGCAGCCAAGGAGGGGGACAGACCCAGTACTTC. Its protein is CASSQGGGQTQYF.

In regard to this clonotype: A junction end diverges from the germline sequence, so it may reflect a read error. The chain joins TRBV7-9 to TRBJ1-2; 10 nucleotides match TRBD1. The CDR3 has 18 residues. Germline-derived CDR1 and CDR2 are SEHNR and FQNEAQ (reference sequence). The CDR3 here is CASSQLGTGARLSYGYTF. The CDR3 coding sequence is TGCGCCAGCAGCCAGTTGGGGACAGGGGCCCGGCTCTCTTATGGCTACACCTTC.

The rearrangement uses TRBV3-1 and TRBJ2-2; the match to TRBD1 covers 8 bases. The germline V gene has CDR1 LGHDT and CDR2 YNNKEL (reference sequence). This CDR3 has 14 amino acids. V dropped 1 base and J dropped 7; count of bases not matched to a gene: 2. Written as DNA, the CDR3 is TGTGCCAGCAGCCAAGGGACAGGGATCGGGGAGCTGTTTTTT. Protein sequence: CASSQGTGIGELFF.

Only a few counts were recorded for this clonotype. The chain recombines TRBV11-2 with TRBJ1-2; no clear D gene. The V gene lost 5 bases and the J gene lost 8 bases, with 21 bases spanning the gap. This CDR3 is 15 amino acids long. From germline, CDR1 is SGHAT and CDR2 FQNNGV. The CDR3 loop reads CASSVSIPSPGGYTF. In DNA, the CDR3 is TGTGCCAGCAGCGTTTCGATCCCTTCCCCGGGGGGCTACACCTTC.

This sequence joins TRBV29-1 and TRBJ1-1; D is undetermined. The CDR3 consists of 13 residues. Germline V CDR1 and CDR2: SQVTM, ANQGSEA. The germline V and J ends were trimmed by 7 bases and 4 bases, with 16 bases remaining between them. The CDR3 DNA reads as TGCAGCGGGGCAAGCGGGGAGAGCACTGAAGCTTTCTTT. Translated: CSGASGESTEAFF.

V is TRBV10-3 and J is TRBJ1-1; the D is unclear. V was trimmed by 6 bases and J by 1 base, leaving 21 bases between them. Per the germline V gene, CDR1 is ENHRY and CDR2 is SYGVKD. The CDR3 contains 17 residues. The CDR3 loop reads CAIRPKTEAAWNTEAFF. In DNA form, the CDR3 reads TGTGCCATCAGACCCAAGACGGAGGCCGCGTGGAACACTGAAGCTTTCTTT.